Listed below are T cell receptor beta chains from one sample, sequenced in a study of cytomegalovirus exposure and HLA in healthy donors. TCRdb's table, derived via immunoSEQ multiplex PCR, lists solely in-frame clones and lacks some. Of 50,000 to 75,000 clones in the sample, about 80% were seen once. Sample: PBMCs. These receptors all come from a human donor in good health. Both conserved end residues are part of each CDR3. A D gene is named only where the DNA matches it firmly. Rows may omit the clone size; those that give it use once, few, many or a size class.

V: TRBV27
D: -
J: TRBJ2-7
size: once
DNA: TGTGCCAGCAGTCACGGGGTGGGCGAGCAGTACTTC
CDR3: CASSHGVGEQYF

V: TRBV4-2
D: -
J: TRBJ1-6
size: -
DNA: TGTGCCACCAACCAGGGCAAGACAAATTCACCCCTCCACTTT
CDR3: CATNQGKTNSPLHF

V: TRBV4-3
D: TRBD1
J: TRBJ2-2
size: -
DNA: TGCGCCAGCAGCCAGAACCGGGACAGGGTGCACGGGGAGCTGTTTTTT
CDR3: CASSQNRDRVHGELFF

V: TRBV29-1
D: -
J: TRBJ2-1
size: -
DNA: TGCAGCGTTGGACTAGCAGGGGATGAGCAGTTCTTC
CDR3: CSVGLAGDEQFF

V: TRBV2
D: -
J: TRBJ1-1
size: -
DNA: TGTGCCAGCAGTGAAGCGAGGGGAGGGCCGGGCACTGAAGCTTTCTTT
CDR3: CASSEARGGPGTEAFF

V: TRBV6-5
D: -
J: TRBJ1-5
size: -
DNA: TGTGCCAGCAGACCCCCGGGAGAGGCTGCCCAGCATTTT
CDR3: CASRPPGEAAQHF

V: TRBV4-3
D: -
J: TRBJ1-2
size: once
DNA: TGCGCCAGCAGCCAAGACAGGGGAAACTATGGCTACACCTTC
CDR3: CASSQDRGNYGYTF

V: TRBV28
D: TRBD1
J: TRBJ1-2
size: -
DNA: TGTGCCAGCAGTCTTACGGGACAGCTCTATGGCTACACCTTC
CDR3: CASSLTGQLYGYTF

V: TRBV25-1
D: TRBD1
J: TRBJ2-5
size: -
DNA: TGTGCCAGCAGTGACTCCCTTAAACAGGGGTGGCAAGAGACCCAGTACTTC
CDR3: CASSDSLKQGWQETQYF

V: TRBV29-1
D: -
J: TRBJ2-2
size: once
DNA: TGCAGCGTTGTAGCCGGGTCCGGGGAGCTGTTTTTT
CDR3: CSVVAGSGELFF

V: TRBV10-3
D: -
J: TRBJ1-1
size: once
DNA: TGTGCCACCATTAGTGATATGAACACTGAAGCTTTCTTT
CDR3: CATISDMNTEAFF

V: TRBV7-9
D: TRBD1
J: TRBJ1-4
size: -
DNA: TGTGCCAGCAGCGGACAGGGTGAGGAAAAACTGTTTTTT
CDR3: CASSGQGEEKLFF

V: TRBV4-2
D: TRBD2
J: TRBJ2-3
size: -
DNA: TGTGCCAGCAGCCAAGATTGGCTAGCGGGAGCCTCTAGCACAGATACGCAGTATTTT
CDR3: CASSQDWLAGASSTDTQYF

V: TRBV2
D: -
J: TRBJ2-2
size: -
DNA: TGTGCCAGCAGTGAGAGAGCAGGGGTCACCGGGGAGCTGTTTTTT
CDR3: CASSERAGVTGELFF